The text below deals with one TCR beta chain. V lost 7 bases to trimming and J lost 2 bases, with 17 bases between them. The CDR3 length is 15 residues. The germline V gene encodes CDR1 LNHDA and CDR2 SQIVND (reference sequence). The data stem from a study of T cells in Graves' hyperthyroidism and ophthalmopathy. Exclusion followed for patients with uncontrolled infection, other autoimmune disease, pregnancy or lactation. Amplified regions were TCR beta CDR3 sequences from RNA transcripts. Initially, a first-round RT-PCR of the TCR CDR3 employed the HTBI primer set. TCRdb re-called the multiplex PCR reads with MiXCR, one entry per CDR3 protein. Among about 270,000 distinct CDR3 sequences listed, about 20% were seen once.

The sequence came from a man younger than 45 with Graves' ophthalmopathy. This chain connects TRBV19 to TRBJ2-5, with D possibly TRBD1 on 6 matching bases. Sequencing was carried out using blood. This CDR3 is CASTSLGTGQETQYF. The CDR3 DNA is TGTGCCAGTACTTCATTAGGTACAGGGCAAGAGACCCAGTACTTC.